This T cell receptor beta chain emerged from a study of CD8 T cells in Susac syndrome. The authors sequenced TCR beta from blood CD8+ and CD4+ T cells. It was with random hexamers that about 0.45 to 1 ug RNA was reverse transcribed. Using its own MiXCR run on the immunoSEQ multiplex PCR reads, TCRdb lists one record per CDR3 protein. In the table there are more than 150,000 distinct CDR3 sequences, around 94% of which are singletons. This clonotype was sampled from a human donor in good health. The specimen was CD4+ T cells from PBMCs.

The CDR3: CSAREEGYGYTF. The CDR3 DNA reads as TGCAGTGCTAGAGAGGAGGGCTATGGCTACACCTTC. The V gene is TRBV20-1, the J gene TRBJ1-2; D is ambiguous. Germline CDR1 and CDR2: DFQATT and SNEGSKA (reference sequence). This CDR3 has 12 amino acids. V was clipped by 0 bases and J by 4 bases, with 6 bases between them.